The source of this TCR beta chain is a study of blood T cell repertoires in COVID-19. Study at large: T cells, B-cell-depleted T cells, or PBMCs provided the cDNA or gDNA that served as material.

Germline V CDR1 and CDR2: LGHDT, YNNKEL (reference sequence). This CDR3 contains 14 residues. V lost 6 bases to trimming and J lost 0 bases, with 11 bases between them. Sequencing was performed with immunoSEQ multiplex PCR; in TCRdb, only in-frame clones are kept and a portion is missing. The profile covers a few hundred thousand clones, with 80% to 90% appearing a single time and under 6% taken by the ten largest. The TCR sequence derives from a man in his thirties or forties who had recovered from COVID-19. The chain uses TRBV3-1 (or the pseudogene TRBV3-2) and TRBJ1-1; possible D gene TRBD1, 6 bases. Material for sequencing was PBMCs or T cells enriched from blood (not recorded which). CDR3 protein: CASRLDSVNTEAFF. CDR3 DNA: TGTGCCAGCAGACTGGACAGCGTGAACACTGAAGCTTTCTTT.